The 30 T cell receptor beta chains below come from one sample, sequenced in a study of regulatory and conventional T cells in RAG deficiency. Produced via immunoSEQ multiplex PCR; TCRdb's table is partial and in-frame only. The sample lists over 8,500 clones, roughly 90% seen once, with roughly 1.3% in the top ten. Regulatory T cells were sorted from blood as CD4+ CD25-high CD127-low cells. Another study also made use of these data, one on regulatory T cells. As that report states: The PCR used 52 TRBV and 13 TRBJ primers.

Material: Tregs sorted from blood. These receptors originate from a human donor in good health.

The rearrangement uses TRBV2 and TRBJ2-5; TRBD2 matches at 7 bases. The trim removed 4 bases at V and 5 bases at J, leaving 10 bases unmatched. Germline values: CDR1 SNHLY, CDR2 FYNNEI. This CDR3 has 15 amino acids. Written as DNA, the CDR3 is TGTGCCAGCAGTGTTCGAGCGGGAAGCGGGGAGACCCAGTACTTC. Translating it yields CASSVRAGSGETQYF. The full variable domain, its missing parts supplied by reference TRBV2 and TRBJ2-5, is EPEVTQTPSHQVTQMGQEVILRCVPISNHLYFYWYRQILGQKVEFLVSFYNNEISEKSEIFDDQFSVERPDGSNFTLKIRSTKLEDSAMYFCASSVRAGSGETQYFGPGTRLLVL.

The V call is TRBV10-3, the J call TRBJ2-7; 10 bases agree with TRBD1. The CDR3 totals 12 residues. After removal of 6 bases from V and 4 bases from J, the junction contained 0 bases not matched to a gene. Germline V gene data show CDR1 as ENHRY and CDR2 as SYGVKD. The CDR3: CAIRGQGYEQYF. DNA for the CDR3: TGTGCCATCAGGGGACAGGGGTACGAGCAGTACTTC.

This chain links TRBV7-8 with TRBJ2-5; the D is unclear. The germline CDR1 and CDR2 sequences are SGHVS and FQNEAQ. The CDR3 sequence is 13 residues long. Trimming stripped 1 base from V and 5 bases from J, with 8 bases between. The chain's CDR3 is CASSLGQSETQYF. CDR3 in DNA: TGTGCCAGCAGCTTAGGACAATCGGAGACCCAGTACTTC.

V usage is TRBV4-1 and J usage is TRBJ2-2, with D tentatively TRBD1 or TRBD2 (5 bases each). Germline values: CDR1 MGHRA, CDR2 YSYEKL. V lost 0 bases and J lost 6, with 20 bases in between. The CDR3 totals 18 residues. The chain's CDR3 is CASSQDRGRAGRPGELFF. The CDR3 DNA reads as TGCGCCAGCAGCCAAGATAGAGGTCGGGCAGGGAGACCCGGGGAGCTGTTTTTT.

The V and J genes are TRBV7-9 and TRBJ1-5, with D unresolved. V was shortened by 5 bases and J by 3 bases, with 17 bases between the two germline ends. Germline V lookup: CDR1 SEHNR, CDR2 FQNEAQ (reference sequence). CDR3 length equals 16 residues. For the CDR3, the DNA is TGTGCCAGCAGCCCCCCCCGCGGGCAGGACAATCAGCCCCAGCATTTT. This encodes CASSPPRGQDNQPQHF.

CDR3 sequence: CASSSLTGWGNTIYF. The CDR3 region has the DNA TGTGCCAGCAGCTCCCTGACAGGCTGGGGAAACACCATATATTTT. This chain links TRBV11-3 with TRBJ1-3, with D possibly TRBD1 on 6 matching bases. CDR1 and CDR2 (germline): SGHNT, YENEEA. Trimming left V 4 bases short and J 4 bases short, with 14 bases between. The CDR3 covers 15 residues. The complete variable domain, with remaining parts taken from reference TRBV11-3 and TRBJ1-3, reads EAGVVQSPRYKIIEKKQPVAFWCNPISGHNTLYWYLQNLGQGPELLIRYENEEAVDDSQLPKDRFSAERLKGVDSTLKIQPAELGDSAVYLCASSSLTGWGNTIYFGEGSWLTVV.

In this sample, this clone turned up once. CDR3 residues: CASSILPGQGAYGYTF. Here the CDR3 DNA reads TGTGCCAGTAGTATCCTCCCGGGACAGGGTGCATATGGCTACACCTTC. The chain couples TRBV19 to TRBJ1-2; 9 nucleotides agree with TRBD1. This CDR3 is built from 16 residues. Germline V lookup: CDR1 LNHDA, CDR2 SQIVND (reference sequence). The V gene end was trimmed by 3 bases and the J gene end by 5 bases; junction bases not matched to a gene: 10.

The chain couples TRBV27 to TRBJ1-6; TRBD1 aligns across 9 bases. The CDR3 loop spans 16 amino acids. J was trimmed by 10 bases and V by 3 bases; bases with no gene match: 10. Per germline, CDR1 MNHEY and CDR2 SMNVEV (reference sequence). CDR3 sequence reads: CASSFALGTGLSPLHF. The DNA of the CDR3 is TGTGCCAGCAGTTTCGCTCTCGGGACAGGGTTATCACCCCTCCACTTT.

The rearrangement joins TRBV5-1 to TRBJ2-1; possibly TRBD2 for D (6 bases). The CDR3 consists of 16 residues. Trimming stripped 3 bases from V and 9 bases from J, with 22 bases between. The germline V gene encodes CDR1 SGHRS and CDR2 YFSETQ. CDR3 residues: CASSSTAGRDHGEQFF. In DNA, the CDR3 is TGCGCCAGCAGCTCAACGGCGGGAAGGGATCATGGTGAGCAGTTCTTC.

The J gene is TRBJ2-1, the V gene TRBV7-9; 8 nucleotides align to TRBD2. Trimming cost V 3 bases and J 6 bases; bases outside gene matches: 4. Germline V lookup: CDR1 SEHNR, CDR2 FQNEAQ (reference sequence). This CDR3 region has 14 residues. CDR3 amino acids: CASSLSTSVNEQFF. In DNA, the CDR3 is TGTGCCAGCAGCTTGTCGACTAGCGTCAATGAGCAGTTCTTC.

The chain is built from TRBV7-3 and TRBJ2-1; 8 bases match TRBD2. Looked up from germline, CDR1 is SGHTA and CDR2 is FQGTGA. V trimming: 8 bases; J trimming: 7 bases; junction bases outside the gene matches: 10. This CDR3 has 14 amino acids. The CDR3 sequence: CASSEGSGSNEQFF. For the CDR3, the DNA is TGTGCCAGCTCCGAGGGGAGCGGGAGTAATGAGCAGTTCTTC.

This rearrangement joins TRBV6-5 to TRBJ1-2, with D unclear. The CDR3 has 11 residues. Per germline, CDR1 MNHEY and CDR2 SVGAGI. Trimming removed 6 bases from V and 8 bases from J, with 10 bases in between. The CDR3 here is CASRTAEGYTF. CDR3 coding DNA: TGTGCCAGCAGGACCGCGGAAGGCTACACCTTC.

The genes are TRBV29-1 and TRBJ2-1; 7 positions agree with TRBD2. The germline CDR1 and CDR2 sequences are SQVTM and ANQGSEA. The CDR3 sequence is 16 residues long. Trimming removed 6 bases from V and 4 bases from J; junction bases left unmatched: 15. Here the CDR3 reads CSVMTNSAGDYNEQFF. DNA of the CDR3: TGCAGCGTGATGACCAACTCTGCGGGGGATTACAATGAGCAGTTCTTC.

The chain uses TRBV5-8 and TRBJ2-7, with TRBD1 matching over 9 bases. V shed 4 bases and J 1 base; nucleotides not matched to a gene: 6. Germline V gene sequence: CDR1 SGHTS, CDR2 YDEGEE. The CDR3 runs to 15 residues. CDR3: CASSPGQGTSYEQYF. DNA for the CDR3: TGTGCCAGCAGCCCTGGACAGGGGACATCCTACGAGCAGTACTTC.

This clone was observed a single time. This chain links TRBV6-6 with TRBJ1-5; D is undetermined. This CDR3 has 13 residues. Germline V CDR1 and CDR2: MNHNY, SVGAGI (reference sequence). The V gene lost 6 bases and the J gene lost 4 bases, with 10 bases spanning the gap. The CDR3 DNA is TGTGCCAGCAGCCTCTCAGTAAATCAGCCCCAGCATTTT. Translated, it gives CASSLSVNQPQHF.

About this clone: The junction does not match germline at one end; this may be a read error. DNA of the CDR3: TGCACCAGCAGCTTTTACAACAGGGGAGGAACGACAGATACGCAGTATTTT. This sequence encodes CTSSFYNRGGTTDTQYF. The J gene is TRBJ2-3, the V gene TRBV5-1, with D tentatively TRBD1 (7 bases). Germline V CDR1 and CDR2: SGHRS, YFSETQ. There are 17 residues in the CDR3.

The CDR3 reads CASTDRVFYTEAFF. The CDR3 DNA is TGTGCCAGCACCGACAGGGTGTTTTATACTGAAGCTTTCTTT. The chain combines TRBV28 with TRBJ1-1, with 7 positions matching TRBD1. This CDR3 region has 14 residues. J gave up 5 bases and V 7 bases, and 10 bases lay outside the gene matches. The germline CDR1 and CDR2 sequences are MDHEN and SYDVKM.

The V and J genes are TRBV19 and TRBJ2-7; weak D call: TRBD2 (6 bases). The ends were cut back, 4 bases at V and 5 bases at J, with 12 bases in the middle. The germline V gene encodes CDR1 LNHDA and CDR2 SQIVND (reference sequence). The CDR3 is 13 amino acids. Here the CDR3 reads CASSKRESHEQYF. The CDR3 DNA is TGTGCCAGTAGTAAACGGGAGTCCCACGAGCAGTACTTC.

The chain carries TRBV18 and TRBJ1-2; no clear D. The CDR3 is 14 amino acids. Germline V lookup: CDR1 KGHSH, CDR2 LQKENI. V lost 3 bases and J 0 bases, leaving 8 bases between the germline ends. The CDR3 region has the DNA TGTGCCAGCTCACCCCGGGGTACTAACTATGGCTACACCTTC. Its protein product is CASSPRGTNYGYTF. Full variable domain (outside the CDR3, taken from reference TRBV18 and TRBJ1-2): NAGVMQNPRHLVRRRGQEARLRCSPMKGHSHVYWYRQLPEEGLKFMVYLQKENIIDESGMPKERFSAEFPKEGPSILRIQQVVRGDSAAYFCASSPRGTNYGYTFGSGTRLTVV.

The rearrangement links TRBV7-9 to TRBJ1-2; D is ambiguous. This CDR3 comprises 10 residues. CDR1 and CDR2 from the germline V gene are SEHNR and FQNEAQ (reference sequence). V gave up 4 bases and J gave up 5 bases, with 2 bases separating them. DNA of the CDR3: TGTGCCAGCAGCTCTTATGGCTACACCTTC. This sequence encodes CASSSYGYTF.

The chain is built from TRBV7-9 and TRBJ1-5; D gene ambiguous. The V gene lost 4 bases and the J gene lost 7 bases, with 17 bases spanning the gap. This CDR3 is built from 15 residues. Germline assignment: CDR1 SEHNR and CDR2 FQNEAQ (reference sequence). Written as DNA, the CDR3 is TGTGCCAGCAGCTCGGGCGGGGTAATCGGGCAGCCCCAGCATTTT. Translation gives CASSSGGVIGQPQHF.

CDR3 region: CASSSQGINSPLHF. The CDR3 DNA reads TGTGCCAGCAGCTCCCAGGGGATCAATTCACCCCTCCACTTT. The rearrangement links TRBV6-1 to TRBJ1-6; D may be TRBD1 (6 bases). CDR1 and CDR2 from the germline V gene are MNHNS and SASEGT. The ends were cut back, 6 bases at V and 7 bases at J, with 13 bases in the middle. The CDR3 has 14 residues.

This clone was observed a single time. The chain uses TRBV2 and TRBJ1-5, with 9 bases matching TRBD1. This CDR3 has 17 amino acids. Germline V lookup: CDR1 SNHLY, CDR2 FYNNEI. Unmatched junction bases numbered 17, after V lost 5 bases and J lost 9 bases. CDR3 in DNA: TGTGCCAGCAGTCAAAGGGGGGCGGGACAGGGTCTATGGCCCCAGCATTTT. Encoded protein: CASSQRGAGQGLWPQHF.

The V call is TRBV30, the J call TRBJ2-1, with 7 bases fitting TRBD2. Germline lookup yields CDR1 GTSNPN and CDR2 SVGIG (reference sequence). The CDR3 is made up of 15 amino acids. The J segment lost 0 bases and the V segment lost 0 bases, leaving 2 bases of the junction unmatched. The CDR3 loop is CAWSVKRDSYNEQFF. The CDR3 bases are TGTGCCTGGAGTGTAAAGCGGGACTCCTACAATGAGCAGTTCTTC.

This clone occurred once. The chain uses TRBV19 and TRBJ1-1, with no clear D. CDR1 is LNHDA, CDR2 SQIVND, per germline (reference sequence). This CDR3 has 13 amino acids. Trimming took 5 bases from V and 1 from J, leaving 8 bases between them. The CDR3 bases are TGTGCCAGTAGTGCAGTGGCGAACACTGAAGCTTTCTTT. Its protein product is CASSAVANTEAFF.

The chain couples TRBV18 to TRBJ1-2; D is perhaps TRBD1 (5 bases). This CDR3 contains 14 residues. Germline CDR1 KGHSH, CDR2 LQKENI. Trimming removed 3 bases from V and 6 bases from J, with 14 bases in between. The CDR3 DNA sequence: TGTGCCAGCTCACCGTTTAGGGAAGGGGATGGCTACACCTTC. Its protein is CASSPFREGDGYTF.

This clone occurred a few times. The chain carries TRBV5-1 and TRBJ2-7; D gene ambiguous. V gave up 0 bases and J gave up 4 bases, with 11 bases separating them. This CDR3 has 14 residues. The V gene's germline CDR1 is SGHRS and CDR2 YFSETQ. The CDR3 loop reads CASSLGGGQYEQYF. In DNA form, the CDR3 reads TGCGCCAGCAGCTTGGGGGGTGGGCAGTACGAGCAGTACTTC.

This rearrangement joins TRBV6-6 to TRBJ2-7; no definite D call. CDR3 length: 14 amino acids. With 7 bases removed from V and 2 bases from J, the gap between germline ends came to 15 bases. Germline V gives CDR1 MNHNY, CDR2 SVGAGI (reference sequence). Written as DNA, the CDR3 is TGTGCCAGCACCTCGACGACGGTACCCTACGAGCAGTACTTC. It specifies CASTSTTVPYEQYF.

This rearrangement joins TRBV19 to TRBJ1-4, with a weak D call TRBD1 (5 bases). This CDR3 region has 14 residues. The V end lost 3 bases, the J end lost 10 bases, and 15 bases lay between the germline ends. Germline CDR1 reads LNHDA; CDR2 reads SQIVND (reference sequence). CDR3 in amino acids: CASSIAGTARKLFF. CDR3 bases: TGTGCCAGTAGTATCGCCGGGACCGCCAGAAAACTGTTTTTT.

The rearrangement joins TRBV7-2 to TRBJ2-4; D possibly matches TRBD1 or TRBD2 (5 bases each). Trimming left V 3 bases short and J 7 bases short, with 13 bases between. CDR1 SGHTA and CDR2 FQGNSA come from the germline V gene. The CDR3 runs to 14 residues. DNA of the CDR3: TGTGCCAGCAGCTTGGGGACGGTATCGAACATTCAGTACTTC. Encoded protein: CASSLGTVSNIQYF.